The 21 T cell receptor beta chains in this list originate from one sample, sequenced in a study of blood T cell repertoires in COVID-19. Produced via immunoSEQ multiplex PCR; TCRdb's table is partial and in-frame only. The sample lists under 150,000 clones, about nine tenths occurring once. What was sequenced was peripheral blood. The receptor source for this set is a human donor in a cohort sampled during active COVID-19.

The rearrangement uses TRBV6-2 or TRBV6-3 and TRBJ2-7, with 8 nucleotides matching TRBD1. The length of the CDR3 is 15 residues. CDR1 is MNHEY, CDR2 SVGEGT, per germline. V was pared by 6 bases and J by 1 base, with 8 bases of the junction left unmatched. The CDR3 spells CASSLTTGGSYEQYF. The CDR3 DNA is TGTGCCAGCAGCCTGACTACAGGGGGGTCCTACGAGCAGTACTTC.

The chain employs TRBV21-1 and TRBJ2-7; TRBD1 is taken as the D call from the table, unchecked against the DNA. TRBV21-1 is a listed pseudogene. The CDR3 runs 15 residues. The CDR3 reads CASRSHREFCHEQYF. For the CDR3, the DNA is TGTGCCAGCAGATCTCACAGGGAATTTTGCCACGAGCAGTACTTC.

The rearrangement joins TRBV30 to TRBJ1-1; TRBD1 might be the D (5 bases). The CDR3 runs to 15 residues. Trimming removed 3 bases at V and 4 bases at J, with 18 bases between. Germline V CDR1 and CDR2: GTSNPN, SVGIG (reference sequence). This CDR3 reads CAWRAGGLRGTEAFF. The CDR3 DNA follows: TGTGCCTGGAGGGCCGGGGGTTTAAGGGGCACTGAAGCTTTCTTT.

The V call is TRBV3-1 (or the pseudogene TRBV3-2), the J call TRBJ1-5; TRBD1 aligns across 7 bases. Germline loops: CDR1 LGHDT, CDR2 YNNKEL (reference sequence). The junction had 6 bases not matched to a gene; V was cut back by 0 bases and J by 7 bases. The CDR3 has 15 residues. The CDR3 DNA reads TGTGCCAGCAGCCAAGATCAGGGGGGCGGGCAGCCCCAGCATTTT. Amino acid sequence: CASSQDQGGGQPQHF.

The V call is TRBV7-9, the J call TRBJ2-5; 8 bases agree with TRBD2. Per the germline V gene, CDR1 is SEHNR and CDR2 is FQNEAQ (reference sequence). The CDR3 is made up of 14 amino acids. J lost 5 bases, V lost 5 bases, and 7 bases had no gene match. CDR3 nucleotide sequence: TGTGCCAGCAGCCCCGGGGGGGCCTGGGAGACCCAGTACTTC. Amino acid sequence: CASSPGGAWETQYF.

V gene TRBV27 combines with J gene TRBJ2-2, with TRBD2 matching 10 bases. V gave up 4 bases and J gave up 4 bases; unmatched junction bases: 3. The V gene's germline CDR1 is MNHEY and CDR2 SMNVEV (reference sequence). The CDR3 runs 15 residues. CDR3 in amino acids: CASSSSSGGTGELFF. The CDR3 DNA sequence: TGTGCCAGCAGTTCGTCTAGCGGGGGCACCGGGGAGCTGTTTTTT.

There are a few counts of this clone. The sample has other DNA sequences that encode this CDR3 too. This chain uses TRBV29-1 with TRBJ1-2; D unresolved. CDR1 SQVTM and CDR2 ANQGSEA come from the germline V gene. The CDR3 contains 12 residues. Trimming stripped 5 bases from V and 0 bases from J, with 7 bases between. For the CDR3, the DNA is TGCAGCGTTACGGGAGCTAACTATGGCTACACCTTC. It encodes CSVTGANYGYTF.

CDR3 bases: TGTGCCGACAGGGAGCCCACCGGGGAGCTGTTTTTT. This sequence encodes CADREPTGELFF. The chain recombines TRBV2 with TRBJ2-2; TRBD1 matches 7 bases. V lost 11 bases, J lost 4 bases, and 4 bases stayed unmatched. Germline CDR1 SNHLY, CDR2 FYNNEI. The CDR3 has 12 amino acids.

This chain links TRBV19 with TRBJ1-5; a possible D gene is TRBD1 (5 bases). CDR1 is LNHDA and CDR2 is SQIVND in the germline V gene (reference sequence). The CDR3 loop spans 16 amino acids. The germline V and J ends were trimmed by 6 bases and 0 bases, with 15 bases remaining between them. The CDR3 bases are TGTGCCAGTAGGACAGTCTCCCTCAATAGCAATCAGCCCCAGCATTTT. Its translation is CASRTVSLNSNQPQHF.

V and J are TRBV13 and TRBJ1-6; the match to TRBD1 covers 7 bases. V was pared by 0 bases and J by 7 bases, with 9 bases of the junction left unmatched. Germline V gene sequence: CDR1 PRHDT, CDR2 FYEKMQ (reference sequence). CDR3 length: 17 amino acids. The DNA of the CDR3 is TGTGCCAGCAGCTTAGGCCAGGGGGATCCTTGGAATTCACCCCTCCACTTT. This gives the protein CASSLGQGDPWNSPLHF.

V and J are TRBV18 and TRBJ1-3; 7 nucleotides match TRBD1. Trimming cost V 4 bases and J 4 bases; bases outside gene matches: 13. There are 17 residues in the CDR3. Germline CDR1 reads KGHSH; CDR2 reads LQKENI. The CDR3 loop is CASSLSNSGTAGNTIYF. The DNA of the CDR3 is TGTGCCAGCTCACTTTCCAATTCCGGGACAGCCGGAAACACCATATATTTT.

This clone was detected once. The V and J genes are TRBV7-9 and TRBJ2-5, with TRBD2 identical over 10 bases. The CDR3 spans 16 residues. Germline V gene data show CDR1 as SEHNR and CDR2 as FQNEAQ (reference sequence). V was clipped by 1 base and J by 7 bases; unmatched bases: 9. CDR3 nucleotides: TGTGCCAGCAGCTTAGGCCTAGCGGGGGCCCTTGGGACCCAGTACTTC. It specifies CASSLGLAGALGTQYF.

The rearrangement uses TRBV4-1 and TRBJ2-3; tentatively, D is TRBD2 (6 bases). Germline V lookup: CDR1 MGHRA, CDR2 YSYEKL. The V end was cut by 0 bases, the J end by 0 bases, with 13 bases between. The CDR3 spans 17 residues. The CDR3 DNA sequence: TGCGCCAGCAGCCAAGAGGGCGGGGCGGCTAGCACAGATACGCAGTATTTT. This encodes CASSQEGGAASTDTQYF.

J is TRBJ2-5 and V is TRBV4-1, with TRBD1 identical over 7 bases. This CDR3 region has 14 residues. Germline lookup yields CDR1 MGHRA and CDR2 YSYEKL. V lost 0 bases to trimming and J lost 4 bases; unmatched junction nucleotides: 2. For the CDR3, the DNA is TGCGCCAGCAGCCAAGACCCAGGGGGAGAGACCCAGTACTTC. It encodes CASSQDPGGETQYF.

This clone counts as large. This chain connects TRBV25-1 to TRBJ2-7; possible D gene TRBD2, 7 bases. The germline V and J ends were trimmed by 4 bases and 5 bases, with 12 bases remaining between them. The CDR3 totals 13 residues. Germline CDR1 MGHDK, CDR2 SYGVNS. CDR3: CASSVGGEDEQYF. The CDR3 region has the DNA TGTGCCAGCAGTGTAGGGGGGGAAGACGAGCAGTACTTC.

This chain links TRBV6-2 or TRBV6-3 with TRBJ1-2, with D maybe TRBD1 (6 bases). Germline CDR1 and CDR2: MNHEY and SVGEGT. The V and J ends lost 2 bases and 5 bases respectively, with 15 bases between them. The CDR3 covers 15 residues. CDR3 bases: TGTGCCAGCAGTTACGAGACAGGTGATTATTATGGCTACACCTTC. Its translation: CASSYETGDYYGYTF.

V gene TRBV19 combines with J gene TRBJ1-1; the D gene is possibly TRBD1 (6 bases). This CDR3 region has 13 residues. Trimming left V 6 bases short and J 1 base short, with 9 bases between. In germline, CDR1 is LNHDA, CDR2 SQIVND (reference sequence). DNA for the CDR3: TGTGCCAGTAGCCTGGGGGCGAACACTGAAGCTTTCTTT. Encoded protein: CASSLGANTEAFF.

The J gene is TRBJ2-7, the V gene TRBV7-2; no reliable D call. Trimming took 5 bases from V and 6 from J, leaving 17 bases between them. Per germline, CDR1 SGHTA and CDR2 FQGNSA. The CDR3 extends over 14 amino acids. Written as DNA, the CDR3 is TGTGCCAGCAGCGCCTCACGTAGCTGGAGCGAGCAGTACTTC. It encodes CASSASRSWSEQYF.

In its sample, this clone was seen once. The chain couples TRBV5-1 to TRBJ1-5; a possible D gene is TRBD1 (5 bases). V lost 1 base and J 5 bases, leaving 10 bases between the germline ends. Germline V lookup: CDR1 SGHRS, CDR2 YFSETQ. CDR3 length equals 14 residues. CDR3 region: CASSLQGGDQPQHF. The CDR3 DNA sequence: TGCGCCAGCAGCTTGCAGGGTGGGGATCAGCCCCAGCATTTT. Full variable domain (missing parts from reference TRBV5-1 and TRBJ1-5): KAGVTQTPRYLIKTRGQQVTLSCSPISGHRSVSWYQQTPGQGLQFLFEYFSETQRNKGNFPGRFSGRQFSNSRSEMNVSTLELGDSALYLCASSLQGGDQPQHFGDGTRLSIL.

The chain has TRBV4-2 and TRBJ2-1; 13 bases fit TRBD2. In germline, CDR1 is LGHNA, CDR2 YNFKEQ. CDR3 size: 17 residues. V shed 4 bases and J 1 base; nucleotides not matched to a gene: 4. The CDR3 DNA reads TGTGCCAGCAGCCTGGGACTAGCGGGGCCGTCCTACAATGAGCAGTTCTTC. This gives the protein CASSLGLAGPSYNEQFF.

This chain joins TRBV4-3 and TRBJ1-4; D perhaps matches TRBD1 (6 bases). Trimming shortened V by 1 base and J by 1 base, and 13 bases separated the two germline ends. CDR1 is LGHNA, CDR2 YSLEER, per germline. The CDR3 consists of 17 residues. The CDR3: CASSQGGGRGTNEKLFF. In DNA, the CDR3 is TGCGCCAGCAGCCAAGGGGGGGGCAGGGGAACTAATGAAAAACTGTTTTTT.